This TCR beta chain was documented in a study of shared clonotypes between healthy human individuals. Study conclusions and caveats: The authors expected sequencing depth to affect clonotype sharing among donors. Genetic and exposure-history diversity was limited by the small donor number.

To note about this clone: Its specificity is unknown.

From germline, CDR1 is SGDLS and CDR2 YYNGEE. The V gene lost 3 bases and the J gene lost 7 bases, with 20 bases spanning the gap. The CDR3 runs to 16 residues. Naive CD8 cells lacked CD45RO and underwent positive selection for CCR7, leaving out terminally differentiated effector memory CD45RA+ cells. The genomic DNA of each subset was split evenly across several immunoSEQ plates. Sorted-subset replicate PCRs used roughly 210 ng of genomic DNA. This amount corresponded to tens of thousands of T cell genomes. Produced via immunoSEQ multiplex PCR; TCRdb's table is partial and in-frame only. The sample includes around 610,000 clones, around 96% of them seen just once.

The sample taken for sequencing was naive CD8+ T cells sorted from blood. This clonotype was obtained from a woman in her twenties or thirties in good health. The genes are TRBV9 and TRBJ2-1; perhaps D is TRBD1 or TRBD2 (5 bases each). For the CDR3, the DNA is TGTGCCAGCAGCGGGCCCCGGGACCAATATAGGAATGAGCAGTTCTTC. As protein: CASSGPRDQYRNEQFF. The whole variable domain, filled in from reference TRBV9 and TRBJ2-1, reads DSGVTQTPKHLITATGQRVTLRCSPRSGDLSVYWYQQSLDQGLQFLIQYYNGEERAKGNILERFSAQQFPDLHSELNLSSLELGDSALYFCASSGPRDQYRNEQFFGPGTRLTVL.